This T cell receptor beta chain was captured by sequencing in a study of cytomegalovirus exposure and HLA in healthy donors. The trim removed 6 bases at V and 4 bases at J, leaving 8 bases unmatched. In germline, CDR1 is MNHEY, CDR2 SMNVEV (reference sequence). The CDR3 length is 15 residues. PCR amplification relied on 60 Vbeta primers (plus 13 Jbeta primers). The assay was immunoSEQ multiplex PCR, and TCRdb's table has in-frame clones only and misses some. Among about 260,000 clones listed, just under 85% were seen once. Sequences were obtained from PBMCs. The rearrangement links TRBV27 to TRBJ2-7; 11 bases align to TRBD1. This receptor was identified in a woman in her forties in good health and CMV-seropositive. The CDR3 loop is CASRNRTGGRYEQYF. In nucleotides, the CDR3 is TGTGCCAGCAGGAATCGGACAGGGGGCAGGTACGAGCAGTACTTC.